This passage covers 28 T cell receptor beta chains from one sample sequenced in a study of long-term antiretroviral therapy in people with HIV. The libraries were made with immunoSEQ v3.0 at survey level. The repertoire was sequenced with immunoSEQ multiplex PCR; TCRdb's copy has only in-frame clones and lacks some. The repertoire holds about 36,000 clones, with more than 80% as singletons. The sample was unsorted PBMCs, taken 3.4 years after starting antiretroviral therapy. The source of these receptors is a man aged 25-45 years with HIV.

The V call is TRBV5-4, the J call TRBJ1-3; D perhaps matches TRBD1 (5 bases). The CDR3 sequence is 16 residues long. CDR1 is SGHNT and CDR2 is YYREEE in the germline V gene (reference sequence). Trimming took 0 bases from V and 2 from J, leaving 12 bases between them. DNA of the CDR3: TGTGCCAGCAGCTTGGGGCGGGACTTTACTGGAAACACCATATATTTT. Residues: CASSLGRDFTGNTIYF.

By sample share, this clone is medium-sized (0.01 to 0.1%). The chain has TRBV28 and TRBJ2-7, with 7 nucleotides matching TRBD2. Germline V CDR1 and CDR2: MDHEN, SYDVKM. CDR3 size: 12 residues. V dropped 3 bases and J dropped 6; count of bases not matched to a gene: 2. The CDR3 spells CASSFERGEQYF. DNA for the CDR3: TGTGCCAGCAGTTTTGAGCGGGGCGAGCAGTACTTC.

This chain links TRBV11-2 with TRBJ1-1; TRBD1 matches 7 bases. With V trimmed by 4 bases and J by 7 bases, 3 bases remained unmatched. The germline V gene encodes CDR1 SGHAT and CDR2 FQNNGV. This CDR3 is built from 12 residues. The CDR3 coding sequence is TGTGCCAGCAGCTCCGGACAGGTTGAAGCTTTCTTT. Its protein product is CASSSGQVEAFF.

The chain couples TRBV11-2 to TRBJ1-4; 8 bases are a match to TRBD1. The V segment lost 4 bases and the J segment 3 bases; nucleotides outside the gene matches: 4. Germline values: CDR1 SGHAT, CDR2 FQNNGV. The length of the CDR3 is 15 residues. The CDR3 spells CASSSQGGANEKLFF. CDR3 nucleotide sequence: TGTGCCAGCAGCTCACAGGGGGGAGCTAATGAAAAACTGTTTTTT.

J is TRBJ2-7 and V is TRBV6-1; TRBD1 might be the D (6 bases). The ends were cut back, 5 bases at V and 3 bases at J, with 11 bases in the middle. The CDR3 sequence is 13 residues long. The germline V gene encodes CDR1 MNHNS and CDR2 SASEGT. CDR3 coding DNA: TGTGCCAGCAGTACCCAGGGGATCTACGAGCAGTACTTC. Its translation is CASSTQGIYEQYF.

The CDR3 region has the DNA TGTGCCAGCAGGCCAGGACAGGGGCTTGGCGAGCAGTACTTC. Translated, it gives CASRPGQGLGEQYF. V and J are TRBV5-4 and TRBJ2-7; 9 nucleotides line up with TRBD1. The germline CDR1 and CDR2 sequences are SGHNT and YYREEE (reference sequence). CDR3 length: 14 amino acids. After removal of 5 bases from V and 6 bases from J, the junction contained 9 bases not matched to a gene.

This chain uses TRBV10-3 with TRBJ1-5, with D possibly being TRBD1 (5 bases). This CDR3 has 14 residues. The V end lost 6 bases, the J end lost 1 base, and 10 bases lay between the germline ends. Germline lookup yields CDR1 ENHRY and CDR2 SYGVKD. The CDR3 spells CAIRGEGSNQPQHF. In DNA form, the CDR3 reads TGTGCCATCAGGGGGGAGGGGAGCAATCAGCCCCAGCATTTT.

This clone appeared once. The V gene is TRBV18, the J gene TRBJ1-4; unclear D gene. The CDR3 has 15 residues. Trimming took 2 bases from V and 3 from J, leaving 10 bases between them. Germline CDR1 KGHSH, CDR2 LQKENI. CDR3 bases: TGTGCCAGCTCACCAAATAAGGTCTCTAATGAAAAACTGTTTTTT. This sequence encodes CASSPNKVSNEKLFF.

J is TRBJ2-7 and V is TRBV11-2; D perhaps matches TRBD1 (6 bases). The ends were cut back, 5 bases at V and 0 bases at J, with 14 bases in the middle. The CDR3 loop spans 15 amino acids. CDR1 and CDR2 from the germline V gene are SGHAT and FQNNGV. DNA for the CDR3: TGTGCCAGCAGCCCAACAGGGATCAGCTCCTACGAGCAGTACTTC. Amino acid sequence: CASSPTGISSYEQYF.

This clone appeared a single time. This chain links TRBV14 with TRBJ1-1, with TRBD1 matching 9 bases. The germline V gene encodes CDR1 SGHDN and CDR2 FVKESK. The CDR3 is made up of 15 amino acids. The V gene end was trimmed by 3 bases and the J gene end by 3 bases; junction bases not matched to a gene: 5. DNA of the CDR3: TGTGCCAGCAGCCACAACAGGGGGCTGGACACTGAAGCTTTCTTT. This codes for CASSHNRGLDTEAFF.

The chain couples TRBV2 to TRBJ2-5; 9 bases map to TRBD1. The CDR3 is made up of 15 amino acids. The germline V gene has CDR1 SNHLY and CDR2 FYNNEI. The V gene end was trimmed by 7 bases and the J gene end by 2 bases; junction bases not matched to a gene: 8. CDR3 sequence (DNA): TGTGCCAGCATGGGACAGGGTGGCATACAAGAGACCCAGTACTTC. This translates into CASMGQGGIQETQYF.

Remarks on this clone: The conserved phenylalanine or tryptophan normally closing the CDR3 is absent here, so this likely arose from a read error. The DNA is left out, because the CDR3 cannot be placed on it with certainty; the CDR3 is given as TCRdb lists it. The chain combines TRBV6-1 with TRBJ1-1. The CDR3 has 13 residues if both end residues are counted. CDR1 and CDR2 (germline): MNHNS, SASEGT. This chain's CDR3 is CASSELFLIPKDL.

The rearrangement joins TRBV28 to TRBJ1-1; tentative D call: TRBD1 (5 bases). This CDR3 is built from 12 residues. Per germline, CDR1 MDHEN and CDR2 SYDVKM. V was shortened by 6 bases and J by 8 bases, with 13 bases between the two germline ends. The CDR3 DNA is TGTGCCAGCAGCAACCACGGGGCCGAAGCTTTCTTT. Its protein product is CASSNHGAEAFF.

The chain joins TRBV2 to TRBJ1-3; a weak D match, TRBD1 (5 bases). Germline V CDR1 and CDR2: SNHLY, FYNNEI. Trimming cost V 9 bases and J 6 bases, with 9 bases left between them. The CDR3 contains 11 residues. CDR3 DNA: TGTGCCAGGGGGCATCAAAACACCATATATTTT. This encodes CARGHQNTIYF.

The chain recombines TRBV5-1 with TRBJ2-2; 8 bases are a match to TRBD2. V gave up 4 bases and J gave up 5 bases; unmatched junction bases: 13. Germline lookup yields CDR1 SGHRS and CDR2 YFSETQ. The CDR3 is 17 residues long. CDR3 region: CASSRGPGLVYTGELFF. As DNA, the CDR3 is TGCGCCAGCAGCCGGGGGCCGGGACTAGTATATACCGGGGAGCTGTTTTTT.

This clone was picked up a small number of times. The V call is TRBV11-3, the J call TRBJ2-5, with unresolved D. This CDR3 spans 13 amino acids. Trimming left V 5 bases short and J 3 bases short, with 10 bases between. The germline V gene has CDR1 SGHNT and CDR2 YENEEA. The CDR3: CASSVYGEETQYF. CDR3 coding DNA: TGTGCCAGCAGCGTATATGGGGAAGAGACCCAGTACTTC. Full variable domain (missing parts from reference TRBV11-3 and TRBJ2-5): EAGVVQSPRYKIIEKKQPVAFWCNPISGHNTLYWYLQNLGQGPELLIRYENEEAVDDSQLPKDRFSAERLKGVDSTLKIQPAELGDSAVYLCASSVYGEETQYFGPGTRLLVL.

The chain is built from TRBV6-5 and TRBJ2-7, with 11 bases matching TRBD1. With 6 bases clipped from V and 6 bases from J, the junction kept 10 bases outside the gene matches. The CDR3 has 15 amino acids. Germline V gives CDR1 MNHEY, CDR2 SVGAGI. CDR3 DNA: TGTGCCAGCAGCCATGGCGGGACAGGGGGAAGCGAGCAGTACTTC. Translation: CASSHGGTGGSEQYF.

The chain joins TRBV7-2 to TRBJ2-7; 8 bases line up with TRBD2. The V and J ends lost 5 bases and 6 bases, in that order; junction bases with no gene match: 9. Germline CDR1 reads SGHTA; CDR2 reads FQGNSA. CDR3 length equals 14 residues. The CDR3 here is CASSLGAGGLEQYF. In DNA form, the CDR3 reads TGTGCCAGCAGCCTGGGGGCGGGAGGTCTCGAGCAGTACTTC.

The gene calls are TRBV6-6 and TRBJ2-1, with TRBD1 matching over 7 bases. In germline, CDR1 is MNHNY, CDR2 SVGAGI (reference sequence). The CDR3 extends over 13 amino acids. V lost 6 bases and J lost 7; bases outside the gene matches: 6. CDR3 DNA sequence: TGTGCCAGCAGCAGGGACAGCCCTAATGAGCAGTTCTTC. It specifies CASSRDSPNEQFF.

The chain recombines TRBV11-2 with TRBJ2-2; 14 nucleotides agree with TRBD2. The ends lost 3 bases at V and 6 bases at J; junction bases unmatched: 3. The CDR3 sequence is 16 residues long. Germline V gene sequence: CDR1 SGHAT, CDR2 FQNNGV. CDR3 in amino acids: CASSFGTSGSAGELFF. The CDR3 region has the DNA TGTGCCAGCAGCTTTGGGACTAGCGGGAGTGCCGGGGAGCTGTTTTTT.

This clone was picked up one time. The chain joins TRBV5-6 to TRBJ2-5, with TRBD1 matching 9 bases. The junction had 4 bases not matched to a gene; V was cut back by 2 bases and J by 5 bases. This CDR3 spans 14 amino acids. Germline CDR1 and CDR2: SGHDT and YYEEEE. The CDR3 spells CASSLGQGWETQYF. CDR3 coding DNA: TGTGCCAGCAGCTTAGGACAGGGGTGGGAGACCCAGTACTTC.

The J gene is TRBJ2-5, the V gene TRBV28, with 9 bases identical to TRBD2. The germline CDR1 and CDR2 sequences are MDHEN and SYDVKM. The V segment lost 6 bases and the J segment 3 bases; nucleotides outside the gene matches: 2. The CDR3 length is 13 residues. The DNA for the CDR3 is TGTGCCAGCAGACCTAGCGGGAAAGAGACCCAGTACTTC. Protein product: CASRPSGKETQYF.

The gene calls are TRBV6-5 and TRBJ2-7; D unclear. Germline V gene data show CDR1 as MNHEY and CDR2 as SVGAGI. There are 14 residues in the CDR3. V dropped 2 bases and J dropped 6 bases, with 14 bases sitting between them. CDR3 nucleotide sequence: TGTGCCAGCAGTTACGGGATAGGTGTAGCCGAGCAGTACTTC. Translating it yields CASSYGIGVAEQYF.

The chain is built from TRBV9 and TRBJ2-2; D gene uncertain. Germline V gives CDR1 SGDLS, CDR2 YYNGEE. This CDR3 has 13 residues. V dropped 3 bases and J dropped 3 bases, with 6 bases sitting between them. CDR3 residues: CASSGSYTGELFF. CDR3 coding DNA: TGTGCCAGCAGCGGAAGTTACACCGGGGAGCTGTTTTTT.

This clone turned up a few times. V and J are TRBV28 and TRBJ1-1; D unclear. CDR1 is MDHEN, CDR2 SYDVKM, per germline. There are 14 residues in the CDR3. Trimming left V 4 bases short and J 2 bases short, with 11 bases between. CDR3 sequence reads: CASSSRPTNTEAFF. The DNA of the CDR3 is TGTGCCAGCAGTTCTCGACCGACTAACACTGAAGCTTTCTTT.

The chain joins TRBV5-1 to TRBJ2-7; 9 bases agree with TRBD1. This CDR3 has 12 amino acids. The trim removed 4 bases at V and 10 bases at J, leaving 6 bases unmatched. Germline lookup yields CDR1 SGHRS and CDR2 YFSETQ. CDR3 loop: CASSTGTGLQYF. The CDR3 DNA follows: TGCGCCAGCAGCACCGGGACAGGGCTTCAGTACTTC.

About this clone: A junction boundary mismatches the germline segment, possibly from a read error. The chain's CDR3 is CASSPGGPYVYTF. DNA of the CDR3: TGTGCCAGCAGCCCCGGGGGGCCCTATGTCTACACCTTC. The V gene is TRBV11-2, the J gene TRBJ1-2, with a weak D call TRBD1 (6 bases). The CDR3 is 13 residues long. Germline assignment: CDR1 SGHAT and CDR2 FQNNGV.

The rearrangement links TRBV7-9 to TRBJ2-1; D possibly corresponds to TRBD2 (6 bases). CDR1 and CDR2 from the germline V gene are SEHNR and FQNEAQ (reference sequence). This CDR3 has 14 residues. Between the trimmed V and J ends, which lost 8 bases and 3 bases, there was a span of 14 bases. The CDR3 spells CASGRELSYNEQFF. The DNA for the CDR3 is TGTGCCAGCGGACGGGAGTTAAGCTACAATGAGCAGTTCTTC.